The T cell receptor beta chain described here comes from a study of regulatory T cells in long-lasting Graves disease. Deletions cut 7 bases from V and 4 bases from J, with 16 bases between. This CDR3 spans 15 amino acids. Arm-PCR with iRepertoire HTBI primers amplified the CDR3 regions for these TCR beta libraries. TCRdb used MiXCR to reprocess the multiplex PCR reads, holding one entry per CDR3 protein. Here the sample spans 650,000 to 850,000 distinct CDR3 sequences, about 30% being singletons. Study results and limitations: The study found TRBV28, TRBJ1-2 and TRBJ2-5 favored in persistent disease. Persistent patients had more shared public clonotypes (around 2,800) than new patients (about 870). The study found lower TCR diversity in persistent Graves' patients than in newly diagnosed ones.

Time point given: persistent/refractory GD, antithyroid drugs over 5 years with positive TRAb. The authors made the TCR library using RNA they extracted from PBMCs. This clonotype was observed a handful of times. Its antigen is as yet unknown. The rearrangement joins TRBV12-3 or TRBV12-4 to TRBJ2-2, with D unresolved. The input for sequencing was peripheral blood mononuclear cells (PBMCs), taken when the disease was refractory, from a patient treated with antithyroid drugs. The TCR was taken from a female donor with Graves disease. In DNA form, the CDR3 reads TGTGCCAGCACCCAACCCTTTTTTGGCACCGGGGAGCTGTTTTTT. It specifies CASTQPFFGTGELFF.